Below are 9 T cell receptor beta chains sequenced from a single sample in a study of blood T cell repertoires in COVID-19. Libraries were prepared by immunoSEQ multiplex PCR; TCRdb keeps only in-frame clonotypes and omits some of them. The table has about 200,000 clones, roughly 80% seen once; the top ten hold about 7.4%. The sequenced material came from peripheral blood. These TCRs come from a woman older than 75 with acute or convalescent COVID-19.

The DNA for the CDR3 is TGTGCCAGCAGCCGGGACAGGGGCCCCTTAAAAACCATGAACACTGAAGCTTTCTTT. It translates to CASSRDRGPLKTMNTEAFF. The gene calls are TRBV27 and TRBJ1-1, with 10 bases that match TRBD1. The length of the CDR3 is 19 residues. Germline V lookup: CDR1 MNHEY, CDR2 SMNVEV (reference sequence). Germline trimming cut 6 bases from V and 0 bases from J; bases unmatched to any gene: 16.

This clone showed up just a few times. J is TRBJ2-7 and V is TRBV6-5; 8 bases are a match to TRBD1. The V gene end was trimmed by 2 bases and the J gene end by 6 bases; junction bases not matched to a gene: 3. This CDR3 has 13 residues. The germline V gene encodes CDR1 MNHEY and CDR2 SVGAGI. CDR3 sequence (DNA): TGTGCCAGCAGTTACGCTACAGGGGGCGAGCAGTACTTC. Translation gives CASSYATGGEQYF.

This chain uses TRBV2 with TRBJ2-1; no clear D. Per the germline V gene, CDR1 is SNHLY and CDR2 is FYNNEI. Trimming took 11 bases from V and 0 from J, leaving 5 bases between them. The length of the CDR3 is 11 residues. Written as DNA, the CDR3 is TGTGCCGAGAGCTCCTACAATGAGCAGTTCTTC. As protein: CAESSYNEQFF.

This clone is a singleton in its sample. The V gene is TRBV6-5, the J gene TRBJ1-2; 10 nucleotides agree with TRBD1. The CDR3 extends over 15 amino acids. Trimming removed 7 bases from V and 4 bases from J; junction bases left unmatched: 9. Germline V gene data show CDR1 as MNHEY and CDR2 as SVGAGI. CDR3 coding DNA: TGTGCCAGCACCAAGGAGACAGGGGGCAGCTATGGCTACACCTTC. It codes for CASTKETGGSYGYTF.

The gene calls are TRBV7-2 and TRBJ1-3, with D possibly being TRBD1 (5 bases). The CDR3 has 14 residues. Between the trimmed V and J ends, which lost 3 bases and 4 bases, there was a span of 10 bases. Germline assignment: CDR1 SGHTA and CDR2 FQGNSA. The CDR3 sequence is CASSFGQAGNTIYF. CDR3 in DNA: TGTGCCAGCAGCTTCGGACAAGCAGGAAACACCATATATTTT.

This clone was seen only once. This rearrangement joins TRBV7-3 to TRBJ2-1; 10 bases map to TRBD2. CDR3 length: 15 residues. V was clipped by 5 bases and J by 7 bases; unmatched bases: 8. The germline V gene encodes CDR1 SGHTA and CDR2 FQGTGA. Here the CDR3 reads CASSPASGRENEQFF. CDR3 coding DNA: TGTGCCAGCAGCCCAGCCAGCGGGAGGGAGAATGAGCAGTTCTTC.

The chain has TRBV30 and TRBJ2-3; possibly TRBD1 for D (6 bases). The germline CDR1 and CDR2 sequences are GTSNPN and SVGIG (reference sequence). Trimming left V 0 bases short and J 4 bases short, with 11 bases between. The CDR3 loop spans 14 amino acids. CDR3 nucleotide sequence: TGTGCCTGGAGTGTAACCAGGGGCGCAGATACGCAGTATTTT. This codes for CAWSVTRGADTQYF.

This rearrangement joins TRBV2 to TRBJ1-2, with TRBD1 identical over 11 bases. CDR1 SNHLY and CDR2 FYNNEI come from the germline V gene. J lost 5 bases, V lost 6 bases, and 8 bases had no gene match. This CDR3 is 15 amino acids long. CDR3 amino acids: CASRTGTGGVYGYTF. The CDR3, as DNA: TGTGCCAGCAGGACCGGGACAGGGGGTGTTTATGGCTACACCTTC.

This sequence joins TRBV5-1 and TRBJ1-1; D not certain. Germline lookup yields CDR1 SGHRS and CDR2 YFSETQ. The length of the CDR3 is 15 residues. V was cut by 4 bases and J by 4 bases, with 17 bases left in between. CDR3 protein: CASSQSGPRGTEAFF. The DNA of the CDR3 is TGCGCCAGCAGCCAATCCGGACCGCGGGGCACTGAAGCTTTCTTT.